Reported below is one T cell receptor (beta chain). This sample is part of a study of control samples from healthy donors and cancer patients. The data were produced by immunoSEQ multiplex PCR, yet TCRdb's version contains in-frame clones alone and is incomplete. The data hold about 180,000 clones, with more than 90% observed a single time. This CDR3 is built from 14 residues. Trimming removed 5 bases at V and 4 bases at J, with 12 bases between. The germline V gene encodes CDR1 SEHNR and CDR2 FQNEAQ (reference sequence). The sequencing input was blood. This receptor was obtained from a young man in good health. The chain combines TRBV7-9 with TRBJ1-3, with D tentatively TRBD1 (5 bases). This chain's CDR3 is CASSHTGVGNTIYF. The CDR3 region has the DNA TGTGCCAGCAGCCACACAGGAGTCGGAAACACCATATATTTT.